One sample yielded the 16 T cell receptor beta chains listed below, sequenced in a study of patients and donors after allogeneic stem cell transplantation. Each CDR3 protein is one row after TCRdb ran MiXCR on the RT-PCR reads. Of 100,000 to 130,000 distinct CDR3 sequences listed, about a third are singletons. Sequencing was carried out using blood, either unsorted or a sorted T cell fraction (not recorded which). These receptors were obtained from a human donor who was either an allogeneic HSCT recipient or a stem cell or donor lymphocyte infusion donor (not recorded which). It is not recorded whose cells these are; they may come from a transplant donor.

The chain links TRBV10-3 to TRBJ1-3; 7 nucleotides agree with TRBD1. After removal of 4 bases from V and 2 bases from J, the junction contained 5 bases not matched to a gene. The CDR3 covers 15 residues. Germline lookup yields CDR1 ENHRY and CDR2 SYGVKD. The CDR3 region is CAISGAGGPGNTIYF. The DNA of the CDR3 is TGTGCCATCAGTGGGGCAGGGGGACCTGGAAACACCATATATTTT.

The CDR3, as DNA: TGTGCCAGCAGAGCAGGGGGCAATGAGCAGTTCTTC. Amino acid sequence: CASRAGGNEQFF. The J gene is TRBJ2-1, the V gene TRBV12-3 or TRBV12-4, with 7 bases identical to TRBD1. The CDR3 has 12 residues. V shed 6 bases, J shed 6 bases, and the junction held 2 bases outside the gene matches.

This clonotype was detected ten times or more. This chain connects TRBV5-1 to TRBJ1-5, with D unresolved. The CDR3 runs to 14 residues. Germline lookup yields CDR1 SGHRS and CDR2 YFSETQ. V shed 0 bases and J shed 4 bases, with 8 bases lying between them. CDR3 sequence: CASSLDSPNQPQHF. The CDR3 nucleotides read TGCGCCAGCAGCTTGGACAGTCCGAATCAGCCCCAGCATTTT.

The V call is TRBV7-9, the J call TRBJ2-7; perhaps TRBD2 as D (6 bases). Trimming took 5 bases from V and 2 from J, leaving 16 bases between them. The germline CDR1 and CDR2 sequences are SEHNR and FQNEAQ (reference sequence). CDR3 length: 15 amino acids. As DNA, the CDR3 is TGTGCCAGCAGCAGCTACGGGAGCGGAACCTACGAGCAGTACTTC. It specifies CASSSYGSGTYEQYF.

This clonotype was seen ten or more times. This chain connects TRBV12-3 or TRBV12-4 to TRBJ1-1, with D perhaps TRBD1 (5 bases). The CDR3 covers 14 residues. Trimming took off 3 bases at V and 4 bases at J, with 12 bases between the two ends. CDR3 nucleotides: TGTGCCAGCAGTTTGGATGAAAGGGGCACTGAAGCTTTCTTT. Its translation: CASSLDERGTEAFF.

Only a few counts were recorded for this clonotype. The chain joins TRBV24-1 to TRBJ1-6; D remains unclear. This CDR3 comprises 11 residues. Between the trimmed V and J ends, which lost 3 bases and 19 bases, there was a span of 12 bases. Per germline, CDR1 KGHDR and CDR2 SFDVKD. The CDR3 DNA is TGTGCCACCAGTGATGGACGGGAAGTTCACTTT. This codes for CATSDGREVHF.

The rearrangement joins TRBV7-9 to TRBJ1-2; 8 bases are shared with TRBD1. The CDR3 length is 15 residues. V trimming: 5 bases; J trimming: 4 bases; junction bases outside the gene matches: 9. Germline V CDR1 and CDR2: SEHNR, FQNEAQ (reference sequence). DNA of the CDR3: TGTGCCAGCAGCCCTCTCCGGGACAGGAGCTATGGCTACACCTTC. Translating gives CASSPLRDRSYGYTF. The entire variable domain, with the rest obtained from reference TRBV7-9 and TRBJ1-2, is as follows: DTGVSQNPRHKITKRGQNVTFRCDPISEHNRLYWYRQTLGQGPEFLTYFQNEAQLEKSRLLSDRFSAERPKGSFSTLEIQRTEQGDSAMYLCASSPLRDRSYGYTFGSGTRLTVV.

This clonotype was seen a handful of times. This chain uses TRBV20-1 with TRBJ1-4; no clear D. Germline assignment: CDR1 DFQATT and CDR2 SNEGSKA (reference sequence). This CDR3 comprises 15 residues. V was pared by 3 bases and J by 3 bases, with 14 bases between. Here the CDR3 reads CSARVDVGANEKLFF. Written as DNA, the CDR3 is TGCAGTGCTAGGGTTGATGTTGGCGCTAATGAAAAACTGTTTTTT.

The rearrangement uses TRBV6-1 and TRBJ1-1; D is possibly TRBD1 (6 bases). This CDR3 contains 13 residues. CDR1 MNHNS and CDR2 SASEGT come from the germline V gene. V was clipped by 6 bases and J by 10 bases, with 18 bases between them. The CDR3 here is CASSAGGARGAFF. DNA for the CDR3: TGTGCCAGCAGCGCTGGGGGGGCGCGGGGAGCTTTCTTT.

This clonotype occurred many times. This chain uses TRBV5-1 with TRBJ2-7; tentatively, D is TRBD1 or TRBD2 (6 bases each). The V end was cut by 2 bases, the J end by 4 bases, with 10 bases between. There are 13 residues in the CDR3. Germline loops: CDR1 SGHRS, CDR2 YFSETQ. The CDR3 DNA reads TGCGCCAGCAGCTTACAGGGAGGTTACGAGCAGTACTTC. The encoded protein is CASSLQGGYEQYF.

The table lists this clonotype with a few counts. The chain carries TRBV12-3 or TRBV12-4 and TRBJ1-4; 11 nucleotides agree with TRBD1. The length of the CDR3 is 14 residues. The trim removed 5 bases at V and 7 bases at J, leaving 3 bases unmatched. The CDR3 DNA is TGTGCCAGCAGTACCGGGACAGGGGGTGAAAAACTGTTTTTT. It codes for CASSTGTGGEKLFF.

This clonotype appeared a single time. The chain uses TRBV5-1 and TRBJ1-4, with D unresolved. CDR1 is SGHRS and CDR2 is YFSETQ in the germline V gene. Trimming removed 0 bases from V and 4 bases from J, with 10 bases in between. This CDR3 comprises 15 residues. The CDR3 DNA sequence: TGCGCCAGCAGCTTGGCTGGGCAGAGTAATGAAAAACTGTTTTTT. This codes for CASSLAGQSNEKLFF.

This clonotype was counted a few times. The chain links TRBV29-1 to TRBJ2-3; no clear D. Germline V CDR1 and CDR2: SQVTM, ANQGSEA. V shed 4 bases and J shed 0 bases, with 11 bases lying between them. This CDR3 comprises 14 residues. The chain's CDR3 is CSVALAVSTDTQYF. CDR3 DNA sequence: TGCAGCGTTGCGTTAGCTGTTAGCACAGATACGCAGTATTTT.

This clonotype showed up many times. The chain has TRBV29-1 and TRBJ1-2; the D is unclear. Germline CDR1 and CDR2: SQVTM and ANQGSEA. Trimming removed 3 bases from V and 7 bases from J, with 9 bases in between. The CDR3 sequence is 11 residues long. The CDR3 DNA reads TGCAGCGTTGACTCGGGGTTTGGCTACACCTTC. Its translation: CSVDSGFGYTF.

J is TRBJ1-2 and V is TRBV20-1, with 7 bases identical to TRBD1. CDR1 is DFQATT and CDR2 is SNEGSKA in the germline V gene (reference sequence). This CDR3 comprises 15 residues. V was clipped by 3 bases and J by 1 base; unmatched bases: 8. The CDR3 region has the DNA TGCAGTGCTAGGCAAACAGGGGCCCTTAACTATGGCTACACCTTC. Translating gives CSARQTGALNYGYTF.

The chain recombines TRBV6-1 with TRBJ1-1; D unresolved. CDR1 is MNHNS, CDR2 SASEGT, per germline. Trimming cost V 4 bases and J 0 bases, with 12 bases left between them. The CDR3 contains 15 residues. For the CDR3, the DNA is TGTGCCAGCAGTGGAGCAAGGGTCATGAACACTGAAGCTTTCTTT. It is translated as CASSGARVMNTEAFF.